The clone carrying this TCR beta chain has ten or more counts. Its antigen is unknown. CDR3 length: 13 amino acids. The germline V and J ends were trimmed by 4 bases and 10 bases, with 15 bases remaining between them. The germline V gene has CDR1 SGHRS and CDR2 YFSETQ. The record originates from a study of T cells in Graves' hyperthyroidism and ophthalmopathy. Regarding the study as a whole: Progression to ophthalmopathy was predicted a median of about 6.6 months early.

Aged 18 to 65, the patients had hyperthyroidism that was newly diagnosed and had lasted under 2 months. Around 9.9 ml of fresh peripheral blood supplied the PBMCs. Using RNA transcripts as the source, TCR beta CDR3 regions were amplified. First-round RT-PCR with HTBI primers amplified the TCR CDR3 region. Each CDR3 protein is one row after TCRdb ran MiXCR on the multiplex PCR reads. The repertoire holds about 420,000 distinct CDR3 sequences, with around 16% as singletons. The V gene is TRBV5-1, the J gene TRBJ2-1, with D unclear. Sequenced material: blood. This sequence originates from a woman aged 18-29 years with Graves' hyperthyroidism. The CDR3 protein is CASSDLGSREQFF. DNA for the CDR3: TGCGCCAGCAGCGACCTCGGGTCAAGAGAGCAGTTCTTC.